This T cell receptor beta chain emerged from a study of cytomegalovirus exposure and HLA in healthy donors. Every donor was a healthy person donating bone marrow. This clone was seen only a few times. The antigen is unknown. Primers: 60 Vbeta forward and 13 Jbeta reverse. Generated by immunoSEQ multiplex PCR, the TCRdb table keeps only in-frame clones and is missing some. The sample holds over 150,000 clones, about 71% seen once. Per the germline V gene, CDR1 is MNHNY and CDR2 is SVGAGI (reference sequence). The CDR3 is 15 residues long. The V gene lost 5 bases and the J gene lost 3 bases, with 17 bases spanning the gap. Overall study findings and caveats: In a later analysis, donors in an Asian-associated ancestry cluster reportedly had fewer N-insertions in productive TCRs than the cohort mean. Most subjects' HLA-A and HLA-B alleles were reportedly predicted from TCR beta sequences. When analyzed later, a missense DCLRE1C variant was found to be linked to TCR beta V- and J-gene trimming.

Sequenced sample: PBMCs. The receptor was isolated from a woman between 25 and 40 years old in good health and CMV-seronegative. This rearrangement joins TRBV6-6 to TRBJ2-7, with D maybe TRBD2 (5 bases). The CDR3: CASSRSSSGNYEQYF. The CDR3 DNA is TGTGCCAGCAGTAGATCCTCATCCGGGAACTACGAGCAGTACTTC.